Below are 9 T cell receptor beta chains sequenced from a single sample in a study of T cells in Graves' hyperthyroidism and ophthalmopathy. Amplification of TCR beta CDR3 regions used RNA as the template. The HTBI primer set drove a first-round RT-PCR of the TCR CDR3. TCRdb re-called the multiplex PCR reads through MiXCR, storing one row per CDR3 protein. Seen here are around 690,000 distinct CDR3 sequences, about 18% observed once, and the top ten hold about 16%. Sequenced: blood. These TCRs come from a man between 45 and 60 years old with Graves' hyperthyroidism.

This chain uses TRBV29-1 with TRBJ2-3; D is perhaps TRBD1 (5 bases). CDR3 length: 12 residues. Trimming shortened V by 0 bases and J by 7 bases, and 8 bases separated the two germline ends. Looked up from germline, CDR1 is SQVTM and CDR2 is ANQGSEA. CDR3 sequence (DNA): TGCAGCGTTGAAGAAAGGGGCTATACGCAGTATTTT. Its protein is CSVEERGYTQYF.

This clonotype was seen many times. One end of the junction is discordant with germline, which a read error may explain. The J gene is TRBJ2-7, the V gene TRBV19; D gene unclear. The CDR3 consists of 14 residues. Germline CDR1 LNHDA, CDR2 SQIVND (reference sequence). In DNA form, the CDR3 reads TGTGCCAGTAGTATTACCGTTGGCTCCCACGAGCAGTACTTC. It is translated as CASSITVGSHEQYF.

The table lists this clonotype with many counts. The rearrangement links TRBV5-8 to TRBJ2-1, with TRBD2 matching 14 bases. This CDR3 has 15 amino acids. Germline trimming cut 4 bases from V and 9 bases from J; bases unmatched to any gene: 6. The germline V gene encodes CDR1 SGHTS and CDR2 YDEGEE. CDR3 sequence reads: CASSGGLAGEGEQFF. The CDR3 DNA reads TGTGCCAGCAGCGGGGGACTAGCGGGAGAGGGTGAGCAGTTCTTC.

This clonotype was picked up many times. The chain links TRBV27 to TRBJ2-3; tentative D call: TRBD1 (7 bases). Trimming took 5 bases from V and 3 from J, leaving 18 bases between them. CDR1 and CDR2 from the germline V gene are MNHEY and SMNVEV (reference sequence). The CDR3 has 16 residues. CDR3: CASSKQGRWVTDTQYF. CDR3 nucleotides: TGTGCCAGCAGTAAACAGGGGAGGTGGGTGACAGATACGCAGTATTTT.

This clonotype was seen repeatedly, ten times or more. This sequence joins TRBV6-1 and TRBJ1-1; D is perhaps TRBD1 (5 bases). Trimming took off 5 bases at V and 3 bases at J, with 13 bases between the two ends. Germline CDR1 MNHNS, CDR2 SASEGT. CDR3 length equals 14 residues. CDR3 DNA: TGTGCCAGCAGTTGGGACCAAGGAGACACTGAAGCTTTCTTT. It is translated as CASSWDQGDTEAFF.

This clonotype occurred many times. The J gene is TRBJ2-5, the V gene TRBV18, with TRBD2 as a possible D gene (5 bases). The germline CDR1 and CDR2 sequences are KGHSH and LQKENI. Between the trimmed V and J ends, which lost 4 bases and 2 bases, there was a span of 8 bases. CDR3 size: 13 residues. CDR3 DNA sequence: TGTGCCAGCTCACGGACTGGTCAAGAGACCCAGTACTTC. This encodes CASSRTGQETQYF. Drawing the rest from reference TRBV18 and TRBJ2-5, the complete variable domain is NAGVMQNPRHLVRRRGQEARLRCSPMKGHSHVYWYRQLPEEGLKFMVYLQKENIIDESGMPKERFSAEFPKEGPSILRIQQVVRGDSAAYFCASSRTGQETQYFGPGTRLLVL.

The gene calls are TRBV4-1 and TRBJ2-3; no reliable D call. V was pared by 0 bases and J by 7 bases, with 5 bases between. In germline, CDR1 is MGHRA, CDR2 YSYEKL. The CDR3 contains 12 residues. This chain's CDR3 is CASSQEMNTQYF. CDR3 nucleotides: TGCGCCAGCAGCCAAGAAATGAATACGCAGTATTTT.

Turning to this clonotype: This could be a read error, since a much larger clone is one nucleotide away. The rearrangement links TRBV20-1 to TRBJ2-2, with 10 bases aligning to TRBD2. J was trimmed by 6 bases and V by 7 bases; bases with no gene match: 5. Per the germline V gene, CDR1 is DFQATT and CDR2 is SNEGSKA (reference sequence). The CDR3 is made up of 13 amino acids. The chain's CDR3 is CSGSGRQPGELFF. CDR3 DNA: TGCAGTGGTAGCGGGAGGCAACCCGGGGAGCTGTTTTTT.

About this clonotype: Here the CDR3 omits its conserved ending phenylalanine or tryptophan, so a read error is the likely source. The rearrangement joins TRBV7-9 to TRBJ2-2; 13 positions agree with TRBD2. The CDR3 is 19 amino acids. V gave up 4 bases and J gave up 4 bases; unmatched junction bases: 12. The germline CDR1 and CDR2 sequences are SEHNR and FQNEAQ (reference sequence). CDR3 sequence reads: CASSSYNTSGRAFTGELFL. In DNA form, the CDR3 reads TGTGCCAGCAGCTCATATAACACTAGCGGGAGGGCCTTCACCGGGGAGCTGTTTCTT.